Listed below are T cell receptor beta chains from one sample, sequenced in a study of blood T cells in healthy people across ages. TCRdb reanalysed the 5' RACE reads using MiXCR and keeps one entry per CDR3 protein. The sample has around 900,000 distinct CDR3 sequences; roughly 50% are singletons. The specimen was blood. Receptors were obtained from a woman aged 60-75 years in good health. Each CDR3 is given with its conserved first and last residue. A D gene is named only where the DNA matches it firmly. A row's size may be missing; if present it is once, few, many or a size class.

>TRBJ2-7|TRBV6-5|-|TRBD1
CASSQDRVRQYF
TGTGCCAGCAGTCAGGACAGGGTTCGGCAGTACTTC
>TRBJ2-7|TRBV15|few|TRBD1
CATSRDRSHEQYF
TGTGCCACCAGCAGGGACAGGTCCCACGAGCAGTACTTC
>TRBJ2-5|TRBV24-1|-|TRBD1
CATSEMGTGFQETQYF
TGTGCCACCAGTGAAATGGGGACAGGGTTTCAAGAGACCCAGTACTTC
>TRBJ1-1|TRBV20-1|-|TRBD1
CSARPPVRDRGWNTEAFF
TGCAGTGCTAGACCTCCGGTTCGGGACAGGGGGTGGAACACTGAAGCTTTCTTT
>TRBJ2-5|TRBV7-9|few|-
CASSRAWTRETQYF
TGTGCCAGCAGCCGGGCGTGGACCCGGGAGACCCAGTACTTC
>TRBJ2-5|TRBV6-6|-|-
CASSYSGGQGETQYF
TGTGCCAGCAGTTACTCGGGGGGGCAGGGGGAGACCCAGTACTTC
>TRBJ2-3|TRBV29-1|-|TRBD2
CGVERTAGDLTDTQYF
TGCGGCGTTGAACGCACAGCGGGAGACCTCACAGATACGCAGTATTTT
>TRBJ2-1|TRBV7-6|few|TRBD2
CASSLTSGRSRSYNEQFF
TGTGCCAGCAGCTTGACTAGCGGGAGGTCGCGCTCCTACAATGAGCAGTTCTTC
>TRBJ2-5|TRBV11-2|-|TRBD2
CASSMTSGHQETQYF
TGTGCCAGCAGCATGACTAGCGGTCATCAAGAGACCCAGTACTTC
>TRBJ1-1|TRBV7-9|-|TRBD1
CASSSLRDRPEAFF
TGTGCCAGCAGCTCCCTCCGGGACAGGCCTGAAGCTTTCTTT
>TRBJ2-4|TRBV21-1|-|-
CASSKAGGLAKNIQYF
TGTGCCAGCAGCAAAGCAGGGGGTCTTGCCAAAAACATTCAGTACTTC
>TRBJ1-1|TRBV7-9|-|-
CASSLDGVTEAFF
TGTGCCAGCAGCTTAGACGGGGTCACTGAAGCTTTCTTT
>TRBJ2-1|TRBV28|-|-
CASSSGGGGWNEQFF
TGTGCCAGCAGTTCTGGGGGAGGGGGGTGGAATGAGCAGTTCTTC
>TRBJ2-7|TRBV6-6|few|-
CASKPPGNTYEQYF
TGTGCCAGCAAACCCCCTGGGAACACCTACGAGCAGTACTTC
>TRBJ2-7|TRBV20-1|-|TRBD2
CSAQSTSGTYEQYF
TGCAGTGCCCAGTCGACTAGCGGGACGTACGAGCAGTACTTC
>TRBJ2-3|TRBV29-1|-|-
CSVEDYGSTDTQYF
TGCAGCGTTGAAGATTACGGGAGCACAGATACGCAGTATTTT
>TRBJ2-2|TRBV12-3/TRBV12-4|-|-
CASSLRRITNTGELFF
TGTGCCAGCAGTTTGCGGCGGATAACGAACACCGGGGAGCTGTTTTTT
>TRBJ2-7|TRBV19|-|TRBD1
CASRITGTANYEQYF
TGTGCCAGTAGGATAACCGGGACAGCAAACTACGAGCAGTACTTC
>TRBJ1-4|TRBV4-1|few|-
CASSLIWRVEEKLFF
TGCGCCAGCAGCCTGATTTGGAGGGTCGAGGAAAAACTGTTTTTT
>TRBJ1-2|TRBV7-4|-|TRBD1
CASSFRDRGRDGYTF
TGTGCCAGCAGCTTCCGGGACAGGGGACGTGATGGCTACACCTTC
>TRBJ2-3|TRBV24-1|few|-
CATSPTWGDTQYF
TGTGCCACCAGCCCCACATGGGGAGATACGCAGTATTTT
>TRBJ1-2|TRBV24-1|-|-
CATSDTPGGRNYGYTF
TGTGCCACCAGTGATACCCCGGGAGGAAGAAACTATGGCTACACCTTC